A single sample gave rise to the 14 T cell receptor beta chains below, sequenced in a study of post-analysis software for immune sequencing data. Findings and caveats of the study: Controls showed lower frequencies than patients for a handful of TRBV segments, and TRBV5-6, TRBV5-1 and TRBV20-1 were among these.

Prepared TCR beta cDNA libraries contained unique molecular identifiers. TCRdb redid the calling of the PCR reads with MiXCR, one entry per CDR3 protein. The table has 820,000 or so distinct CDR3 sequences, 53% seen once; the top ten hold 4.6%. Antigens of these TCRs are unknown. The specimen sequenced was blood. Receptors originate from a girl between 10 and 17 years old with multiple sclerosis.

This chain joins TRBV15 and TRBJ2-7; D is possibly TRBD1 or TRBD2 (5 bases each). Germline V lookup: CDR1 LNHNV, CDR2 YYDKDF (reference sequence). The V gene lost 4 bases and the J gene lost 5 bases, with 18 bases spanning the gap. This CDR3 has 15 amino acids. CDR3 sequence (DNA): TGTGCCACCAGCATTGGGGGACCCTCCAGCGACGAGCAGTACTTC. Amino acid sequence: CATSIGGPSSDEQYF.

The gene calls are TRBV9 and TRBJ2-1; a possible D gene is TRBD2 (5 bases). This CDR3 spans 15 amino acids. The V gene's germline CDR1 is SGDLS and CDR2 YYNGEE. V lost 0 bases and J lost 3, with 10 bases in between. The CDR3 nucleotides are TGTGCCAGCAGCGTAGTTGGGAGTCACTACAATGAGCAGTTCTTC. Residues: CASSVVGSHYNEQFF.

Notes on this clonotype: The junction does not match germline at one end; this may be a read error. The chain recombines TRBV9 with TRBJ2-1; D gene unclear. This CDR3 has 14 residues. From germline, CDR1 is SGDLS and CDR2 YYNGEE. The CDR3 loop is CASSVGGSDNGQFF. For the CDR3, the DNA is TGTGCCAGCAGCGTAGGTGGCAGTGACAATGGGCAGTTCTTC.

The chain recombines TRBV9 with TRBJ2-3; TRBD2 might be the D (7 bases). V was pared by 6 bases and J by 0 bases, with 14 bases between. Germline-derived CDR1 and CDR2 are SGDLS and YYNGEE. This CDR3 contains 15 residues. The CDR3 DNA reads TGTGCCAGCAACTCGCGGGGGCGGAGCACAGATACGCAGTATTTT. This sequence encodes CASNSRGRSTDTQYF.

The table lists this clonotype with a few counts. The chain is built from TRBV7-9 and TRBJ2-7, with TRBD1 matching 9 bases. The germline CDR1 and CDR2 sequences are SEHNR and FQNEAQ (reference sequence). V was clipped by 2 bases and J by 1 base; unmatched bases: 6. The CDR3 has 16 amino acids. The CDR3 sequence is CASSLNPGTGSYEQYF. DNA for the CDR3: TGTGCCAGCAGCTTAAACCCCGGGACAGGGTCCTACGAGCAGTACTTC.

This clonotype was recorded once. The chain couples TRBV5-1 to TRBJ2-1; 11 nucleotides agree with TRBD2. The CDR3 has 17 amino acids. The germline gives CDR1 SGHRS, CDR2 YFSETQ. The ends lost 0 bases at V and 3 bases at J; junction bases unmatched: 5. The CDR3 bases are TGCGCCAGCAGCTTGGGGGGGACTAGCGGACTCTACAATGAGCAGTTCTTC. Translation gives CASSLGGTSGLYNEQFF. The variable domain in full, with the rest retrieved from reference TRBV5-1 and TRBJ2-1, is KAGVTQTPRYLIKTRGQQVTLSCSPISGHRSVSWYQQTPGQGLQFLFEYFSETQRNKGNFPGRFSGRQFSNSRSEMNVSTLELGDSALYLCASSLGGTSGLYNEQFFGPGTRLTVL.

This clonotype was seen a few times. This chain links TRBV20-1 with TRBJ1-6; 8 bases agree with TRBD1. This CDR3 comprises 15 residues. CDR1 and CDR2 (germline): DFQATT, SNEGSKA (reference sequence). V was clipped by 4 bases and J by 4 bases; unmatched bases: 6. CDR3 protein: CSAISGTGYNSPLHF. In DNA, the CDR3 is TGCAGTGCTATCTCCGGGACAGGTTATAATTCACCCCTCCACTTT.

This chain uses TRBV29-1 with TRBJ1-2, with 9 bases identical to TRBD1. The germline gives CDR1 SQVTM, CDR2 ANQGSEA. V gave up 1 base and J gave up 4 bases; unmatched junction bases: 7. The CDR3 is 15 amino acids. CDR3: CSVEGGDRVLYGYTF. The CDR3 coding sequence is TGCAGCGTTGAAGGCGGGGACAGGGTCCTCTATGGCTACACCTTC.

This clonotype was seen a handful of times. V gene TRBV12-5 combines with J gene TRBJ2-5; TRBD1 matches 8 bases. The CDR3 consists of 15 residues. V was clipped by 7 bases and J by 11 bases; unmatched bases: 18. CDR1 is LGHNT and CDR2 is FRNRAP in the germline V gene. CDR3 bases: TGTGCTAGTGCCATTCCAGGGGCTTCAGGGGGCGCGCAGTACTTC. This codes for CASAIPGASGGAQYF.

The chain recombines TRBV20-1 with TRBJ2-5; TRBD1 matches 7 bases. This CDR3 has 14 residues. Unmatched junction bases numbered 5, after V lost 2 bases and J lost 2 bases. Germline V gene data show CDR1 as DFQATT and CDR2 as SNEGSKA (reference sequence). The CDR3 DNA is TGCAGTGCTAGATTGCAGGGGGTTCAAGAGACCCAGTACTTC. It specifies CSARLQGVQETQYF.

In the case of this clonotype: One junction end disagrees with the germline gene, perhaps due to a read error. The J gene is TRBJ2-7, the V gene TRBV20-1, with D unresolved. Per germline, CDR1 DFQATT and CDR2 SNEGSKA (reference sequence). The CDR3 covers 13 residues. This chain's CDR3 is CCASWGTDYEQYF. DNA of the CDR3: TGCTGTGCTAGTTGGGGAACTGACTACGAGCAGTACTTC.

The chain is built from TRBV4-1 and TRBJ2-5, with D maybe TRBD2 (6 bases). Germline V lookup: CDR1 MGHRA, CDR2 YSYEKL. Deletions cut 0 bases from V and 3 bases from J, with 11 bases between. There are 15 residues in the CDR3. Written as DNA, the CDR3 is TGCGCCAGCAGCCAAGATCGGGAGTTAGAAGAGACCCAGTACTTC. This gives the protein CASSQDRELEETQYF.

This clonotype was seen only once. An end of the junction differs from the germline gene, which may be a read error. J is TRBJ1-1 and V is TRBV7-2; 7 nucleotides match TRBD1. Germline loops: CDR1 SGHTA, CDR2 FQGNSA. This CDR3 comprises 18 residues. CDR3 in amino acids: CASSGNIRGSLGGTEAFF. The CDR3 nucleotides read TGTGCCAGCAGCGGGAATATCAGGGGGTCTCTGGGTGGCACTGAAGCTTTTTTT.

This clonotype was observed a handful of times. The genes are TRBV6-6 and TRBJ2-5; D perhaps matches TRBD1 (5 bases). The better agreement between TRBJ2-4 and the DNA end casts doubt on the J call. Germline loops: CDR1 MNHNY, CDR2 SVGAGI (reference sequence). The CDR3 loop spans 17 amino acids. CDR3 DNA sequence: TGTGCCAGCAGTTACTCGATTTCGCGCAGGGTCAAAAACATTCAGTACTTC. Translating it yields CASSYSISRRVKNIQYF.